These 23 T cell receptor beta chains came from one sample sequenced in a study of metastatic and nonmetastatic thyroid tumors. Thyroid surgery was performed in patients who had received no treatment beforehand. TCRdb used MiXCR to call clones anew from the PCR reads. This repertoire shows roughly 81,000 clones, about 9.1% found once; its top ten account for 8.8%. Sample: blood. The receptors originated from a female donor with papillary thyroid cancer or a benign thyroid nodule (not recorded which). Some clones in this sample may be carry-over from other donors' samples.

Details on this clone: Germline is not matched at one junction end, which may reflect a read error. This sequence joins TRBV6-1 and TRBJ1-2, with D tentatively TRBD1 (6 bases). Germline V gene lookup returns CDR1 MNHNS and CDR2 SASEGT. The CDR3 sequence is 13 residues long. The CDR3 DNA reads TGTGCCAGCAGTGAGGTAGGGGGATTGGGCTGCACCTTC. Translated: CASSEVGGLGCTF.

This clone was found many times. The chain couples TRBV6-5 to TRBJ2-3; D possibly corresponds to TRBD1 (5 bases). The V end was cut by 2 bases, the J end by 2 bases, with 8 bases between. The CDR3 sequence is 14 residues long. Germline lookup yields CDR1 MNHEY and CDR2 SVGAGI. The CDR3 DNA reads as TGTGCCAGCAGTTACAGCAGGGACACAGATACGCAGTATTTT. It translates to CASSYSRDTDTQYF.

The chain has TRBV24-1 and TRBJ2-2, with D perhaps TRBD2 (6 bases). Germline V gene sequence: CDR1 KGHDR, CDR2 SFDVKD. CDR3 length equals 16 residues. V was shortened by 0 bases and J by 0 bases, with 7 bases between the two germline ends. CDR3 amino acids: CATSDLRDSNTGELFF. DNA for the CDR3: TGTGCCACCAGTGATTTGAGGGACTCGAACACCGGGGAGCTGTTTTTT.

The genes are TRBV19 and TRBJ2-1, with 9 bases fitting TRBD1. J was trimmed by 2 bases and V by 7 bases; bases with no gene match: 6. CDR3 size: 15 residues. Germline V gives CDR1 LNHDA, CDR2 SQIVND (reference sequence). The chain's CDR3 is CASKTGTGTYNEQFF. CDR3 in DNA: TGTGCCAGTAAAACCGGGACAGGGACCTACAATGAGCAGTTCTTC.

This clone was found a few times. The junction and the germline gene differ at one end; a read error may be behind it. The V gene is TRBV6-2 or TRBV6-3, the J gene TRBJ2-3; D is perhaps TRBD2 (5 bases). Germline V gives CDR1 MNHEY, CDR2 SVGEGT. The CDR3 totals 17 residues. In DNA, the CDR3 is TGTGCCAGCAGTGACTCGGCTAGCTGGCGGAGTACAGATACGCAGTATTTT. This gives the protein CASSDSASWRSTDTQYF.

This clone has a count of ten or more. The identical CDR3 is also encoded by other nucleotide sequences in the sample. V gene TRBV3-1 combines with J gene TRBJ1-2; a possible D gene is TRBD1 (5 bases). Trimming took off 1 base at V and 3 bases at J, with 12 bases between the two ends. Germline V gives CDR1 LGHDT, CDR2 YNNKEL (reference sequence). CDR3 length: 15 amino acids. In DNA form, the CDR3 reads TGTGCCAGCAGCCAAGCCAGCACAGGAGACTATGGCTACACCTTC. Translated: CASSQASTGDYGYTF.

The sample holds many counts of this clone. The chain is built from TRBV12-3 or TRBV12-4 and TRBJ2-5; maybe TRBD1 (6 bases). V was trimmed by 6 bases and J by 5 bases, leaving 13 bases between them. The CDR3 totals 13 residues. CDR3 loop: CASRSTGSETQYF. The CDR3 DNA is TGTGCCAGCAGATCCACAGGGTCCGAGACCCAGTACTTC.

This clone has ten or more counts. The V gene is TRBV10-3, the J gene TRBJ2-1; the match to TRBD2 covers 7 bases. J lost 3 bases, V lost 3 bases, and 2 bases had no gene match. CDR3 length equals 14 residues. Germline values: CDR1 ENHRY, CDR2 SYGVKD. Here the CDR3 DNA reads TGTGCCATCAGTGATCGGGAGGACTACAATGAGCAGTTCTTC. Amino acid sequence: CAISDREDYNEQFF.

This clone was counted only a few times. This CDR3 is also generated by other DNA sequences in the sample. The rearrangement uses TRBV6-2 or TRBV6-3 and TRBJ1-1; 9 nucleotides align to TRBD1. V trimming: 2 bases; J trimming: 5 bases; junction bases outside the gene matches: 9. This CDR3 contains 16 residues. From germline, CDR1 is MNHEY and CDR2 SVGEGT. CDR3 sequence (DNA): TGTGCCAGCAGTTACCGCCCGGGACAGGGATATACTGAAGCTTTCTTT. Its translation: CASSYRPGQGYTEAFF.

This clone was observed many times. The rearrangement links TRBV5-6 to TRBJ1-2; 7 bases match TRBD1. The CDR3 length is 13 residues. The trim removed 4 bases at V and 4 bases at J, leaving 4 bases unmatched. Per germline, CDR1 SGHDT and CDR2 YYEEEE. The CDR3, as DNA: TGTGCCAGCAGCCGACAGGGTCGCTATGGCTACACCTTC. It codes for CASSRQGRYGYTF.

At least ten counts were recorded for this clone. V usage is TRBV6-1 and J usage is TRBJ2-7; 7 bases are shared with TRBD1. J gave up 2 bases and V 6 bases, and 7 bases lay outside the gene matches. Germline assignment: CDR1 MNHNS and CDR2 SASEGT. This CDR3 has 14 amino acids. As DNA, the CDR3 is TGTGCCAGCAGCCCTCCGGGACAGCCCTACGAGCAGTACTTC. It translates to CASSPPGQPYEQYF.

The table lists this clone with many counts. This rearrangement joins TRBV4-2 to TRBJ1-2; D gene uncertain. From germline, CDR1 is LGHNA and CDR2 YNFKEQ. The length of the CDR3 is 12 residues. Deletions cut 4 bases from V and 8 bases from J, with 11 bases between. The CDR3 is CASSPPPGGYTF. Written as DNA, the CDR3 is TGTGCCAGCAGCCCCCCCCCGGGCGGCTACACCTTC.

V and J are TRBV5-1 and TRBJ1-6, with 8 bases aligning to TRBD1. Germline lookup yields CDR1 SGHRS and CDR2 YFSETQ. V was pared by 2 bases and J by 10 bases, with 5 bases of the junction left unmatched. The CDR3 sequence is 14 residues long. CDR3 sequence reads: CASSLQGGSSPLHF. Written as DNA, the CDR3 is TGCGCCAGCAGCTTACAGGGGGGCTCGTCACCCCTCCACTTT.

This clone showed up many times. The chain carries TRBV19 and TRBJ2-2; weak D call: TRBD1 (6 bases). Germline CDR1 is LNHDA and CDR2 is SQIVND (reference sequence). The germline V and J ends were trimmed by 4 bases and 9 bases, with 24 bases remaining between them. The CDR3 length is 17 residues. DNA for the CDR3: TGTGCCAGTAGTAACCCGGGTAGGGACAAAAAAGGGAGGGAGCTGTTTTTT. Protein product: CASSNPGRDKKGRELFF.

This clone was recorded at least ten times. J is TRBJ2-7 and V is TRBV20-1, with a possible D match to TRBD2 (6 bases). The CDR3 spans 11 residues. Germline CDR1 and CDR2: DFQATT and SNEGSKA (reference sequence). Deletions cut 5 bases from V and 5 bases from J, with 10 bases between. This chain's CDR3 is CSADAGNEQYF. The DNA for the CDR3 is TGCAGTGCTGATGCGGGGAACGAGCAGTACTTC.

As regards this clone: Germline is not matched at one junction end, which may reflect a read error. This chain uses TRBV3-1 with TRBJ2-3, with D tentatively TRBD2 (5 bases). CDR3 size: 15 residues. CDR1 is LGHDT, CDR2 YNNKEL, per germline (reference sequence). CDR3 region: CASIQGGCLTDTQYF. Here the CDR3 DNA reads TGTGCCAGCATCCAAGGCGGGTGTCTCACAGATACGCAGTATTTT.

In this sample, this clone turned up many times. Other DNA sequences of this sample code for an identical CDR3. The rearrangement joins TRBV3-1 to TRBJ2-3; possibly TRBD1 or TRBD2 for D (5 bases each). This CDR3 is built from 16 residues. The germline V and J ends were trimmed by 4 bases and 1 base, with 15 bases remaining between them. The germline CDR1 and CDR2 sequences are LGHDT and YNNKEL (reference sequence). The CDR3 spells CASSPPRGVGTDTQYF. DNA of the CDR3: TGTGCCAGCAGCCCCCCTCGAGGGGTGGGCACAGATACGCAGTATTTT.

This clone has just a few counts. The gene calls are TRBV28 and TRBJ1-2, with D perhaps TRBD1 (6 bases). The V and J ends lost 6 bases and 10 bases respectively, with 18 bases between them. Germline CDR1 and CDR2: MDHEN and SYDVKM. CDR3 length equals 13 residues. The CDR3 DNA sequence: TGTGCCAGCAGGTTCACAGGGAGTGGAGTCTACACCTTC. This encodes CASRFTGSGVYTF.

There are many counts of this clone. A read error is possible here, since a much larger clone lies one base away. V and J are TRBV20-1 and TRBJ2-2; D gene unclear. The CDR3 has 14 amino acids. Germline V gene data show CDR1 as DFQATT and CDR2 as SNEGSKA (reference sequence). CDR3 in DNA: TGCAGTGCTAGTGGGCACCGAAACACCTGGGAGCTGTTTTTT. It yields the protein CSASGHRNTWELFF.

This clone was seen many times. The V and J genes are TRBV18 and TRBJ1-1; TRBD1 matches at 7 bases. Per the germline V gene, CDR1 is KGHSH and CDR2 is LQKENI. CDR3 size: 16 residues. The trim removed 3 bases at V and 0 bases at J, leaving 7 bases unmatched. For the CDR3, the DNA is TGTGCCAGCTCACCTCGACAGGGTGGGGTGAACACTGAAGCTTTCTTT. Amino acids: CASSPRQGGVNTEAFF.

As regards this clone: Just one base apart from a much larger clone, this may be a read error. This same CDR3 is encoded by further DNA sequences in the sample. V and J are TRBV14 and TRBJ2-7; the D gene is possibly TRBD2 (5 bases). Per germline, CDR1 SGHDN and CDR2 FVKESK. The CDR3 has 14 residues. This chain's CDR3 is CASSQDRERAEQYF. DNA for the CDR3: TGTGCCAGCAGTCAAGATAGAGAGAGGGCCGAGCAGTACTTC.

In this sample, this clone turned up many times. The CDR3 sequence: CASSESPEGWETQYF. The CDR3 DNA follows: TGTGCCAGCAGTGAAAGCCCTGAAGGGTGGGAGACCCAGTACTTC. V usage is TRBV2 and J usage is TRBJ2-5, with D hard to call. The V gene lost 2 bases and the J gene lost 5 bases, with 15 bases spanning the gap. The germline CDR1 and CDR2 sequences are SNHLY and FYNNEI. The CDR3 is 15 amino acids.

The V and J genes are TRBV7-9 and TRBJ2-3; D is unresolved. The V end lost 3 bases, the J end lost 5 bases, and 9 bases lay between the germline ends. The CDR3 is 13 amino acids. The germline V gene has CDR1 SEHNR and CDR2 FQNEAQ (reference sequence). The CDR3 is CASSLDLGDTQYF. The CDR3 DNA follows: TGTGCCAGCAGCTTGGATCTTGGAGATACGCAGTATTTT.